This entry features one T cell receptor beta chain sequence. Sequencing used immunoSEQ multiplex PCR; TCRdb keeps in-frame clones, though not all of them. The sample comprises 80,000 to 95,000 clones, about 77% of which are singletons, and around a tenth rests with the top ten. The CDR3 length is 15 residues. Unmatched junction bases numbered 10, after V lost 8 bases and J lost 2 bases. The germline CDR1 and CDR2 sequences are LNHDA and SQIVND (reference sequence). This specimen comes from a study of blood T cell repertoires in COVID-19. This TCR was sampled from an elderly woman with acute or convalescent COVID-19. The chain has TRBV19 and TRBJ2-5; TRBD1 aligns across 8 bases. Source material: peripheral blood. CDR3: CASSLGQGVQETQYF. In DNA, the CDR3 is TGTGCCAGTTCCCTTGGACAGGGAGTACAAGAGACCCAGTACTTC.